Below, 30 T cell receptor beta chains from the same sample are listed, as sequenced in a study of blood T cell repertoires in COVID-19. Profiled with immunoSEQ multiplex PCR; TCRdb holds only in-frame clones, not every one. This table holds about 91,000 clones, roughly 71% found once. Source material: peripheral blood. Every receptor here comes from an elderly woman with acute or convalescent COVID-19.

V gene TRBV10-2 combines with J gene TRBJ2-1, with 11 bases that match TRBD2. V gave up 5 bases and J gave up 6 bases; unmatched junction bases: 6. The V gene's germline CDR1 is WSHSY and CDR2 SAAADI. The CDR3 extends over 15 amino acids. This CDR3 is CASSFGLAGRNEQFF. DNA for the CDR3: TGCGCCAGCAGTTTTGGACTAGCGGGCCGCAATGAGCAGTTCTTC.

This clone appeared a few times. The chain recombines TRBV10-3 with TRBJ1-2; no clear D gene. Trimming removed 0 bases at V and 4 bases at J, with 9 bases between. Germline CDR1 and CDR2: ENHRY and SYGVKD. The CDR3 runs to 14 residues. The CDR3: CAISESGRGYGYTF. The CDR3 DNA reads as TGTGCCATCAGTGAGTCTGGTCGCGGCTATGGCTACACCTTC.

This rearrangement joins TRBV18 to TRBJ2-3, with 10 bases fitting TRBD2. V shed 2 bases, J shed 0 bases, and the junction held 5 bases outside the gene matches. The germline CDR1 and CDR2 sequences are KGHSH and LQKENI. The CDR3 is 17 residues long. DNA for the CDR3: TGTGCCAGCTCACCATTGAAGCGGGAGGGTAGCACAGATACGCAGTATTTT. This gives the protein CASSPLKREGSTDTQYF.

This clone has only a few counts. The chain recombines TRBV4-1 with TRBJ1-2; TRBD1 matches at 8 bases. The germline V gene encodes CDR1 MGHRA and CDR2 YSYEKL. After removal of 6 bases from V and 4 bases from J, the junction contained 4 bases not matched to a gene. The CDR3 is 13 amino acids. CDR3 protein: CASSPGGPYGYTF. CDR3 coding DNA: TGCGCCAGCAGTCCAGGGGGCCCCTATGGCTACACCTTC.

This chain joins TRBV7-6 and TRBJ1-6; TRBD1 is a possible D gene (5 bases). The V and J ends lost 1 base and 0 bases respectively, with 13 bases between them. This CDR3 has 18 residues. Looked up from germline, CDR1 is SGHVS and CDR2 is FNYEAQ. DNA of the CDR3: TGTGCCAGCAGCTTAGAGGTGGAGGGGAGCTCCTATAATTCACCCCTCCACTTT. Its protein product is CASSLEVEGSSYNSPLHF.

The CDR3 loop reads CASSSRVSCWGLSVGPQHF. The CDR3, as DNA: TGTGCCAGCAGCTCCCGAGTGTCCTGCTGGGGGCTGTCTGTAGGACCCCAGCATTTT. The chain has TRBV21-1 and TRBJ1-5; the table's TRBD1 call for D was not verified on the DNA. TRBV21-1 is marked as a pseudogene. This CDR3 contains 19 residues.

V is TRBV7-2 and J is TRBJ1-1; TRBD1 is a possible D gene (5 bases). From germline, CDR1 is SGHTA and CDR2 FQGNSA. Trimming took off 4 bases at V and 5 bases at J, with 8 bases between the two ends. The CDR3 spans 12 residues. CDR3 region: CASSYRQTEAFF. In DNA form, the CDR3 reads TGTGCCAGCAGCTACCGACAGACTGAAGCTTTCTTT.

V and J are TRBV21-1 and TRBJ1-2; the table's TRBD1 call for D was not verified on the DNA. TRBV21-1 is marked as a pseudogene. This CDR3 contains 19 residues. The CDR3 loop is CASSKKKWIYSNKNYGYTF. DNA for the CDR3: TGTGCCAGCAGCAAAAAAAAGTGGATTTACAGTAATAAGAACTATGGCTACACCTTC.

This chain joins TRBV7-6 and TRBJ1-4; D unclear. V lost 4 bases to trimming and J lost 5 bases, with 11 bases between them. CDR3 length equals 14 residues. CDR1 is SGHVS, CDR2 FNYEAQ, per germline. Here the CDR3 DNA reads TGTGCCAGCAGCTCAGGCAACGAGAATGAAAAACTGTTTTTT. This gives the protein CASSSGNENEKLFF.

This clone has more than one count but fewer than ten. Here the CDR3 reads CASSSQGYTEAFF. The CDR3 DNA is TGTGCCAGTAGTAGTCAGGGGTACACTGAAGCTTTCTTT. The genes are TRBV19 and TRBJ1-1, with D possibly TRBD1 on 6 matching bases. Germline lookup yields CDR1 LNHDA and CDR2 SQIVND (reference sequence). The length of the CDR3 is 13 residues. Trimming pared 4 bases from V and 3 bases from J, leaving 9 bases between. The whole variable domain, filled in from reference TRBV19 and TRBJ1-1, reads DGGITQSPKYLFRKEGQNVTLSCEQNLNHDAMYWYRQDPGQGLRLIYYSQIVNDFQKGDIAEGYSVSREKKESFPLTVTSAQKNPTAFYLCASSSQGYTEAFFGQGTRLTVV.

The genes are TRBV2 and TRBJ2-5, with D possibly matching TRBD2 (6 bases). The V end was cut by 6 bases, the J end by 5 bases, with 16 bases between. The germline gives CDR1 SNHLY, CDR2 FYNNEI. This CDR3 has 14 residues. In DNA, the CDR3 is TGTGCCAGCAGCCTCGACGGGGGAGGCGAGACCCAGTACTTC. It encodes CASSLDGGGETQYF.

This chain connects TRBV29-1 to TRBJ1-5; maybe TRBD1 (5 bases). V lost 3 bases and J 6 bases, leaving 12 bases between the germline ends. Germline-derived CDR1 and CDR2 are SQVTM and ANQGSEA. This CDR3 has 13 amino acids. CDR3 in DNA: TGCAGCGTTGATTCGGGGGACGGTCAGCCCCAGCATTTT. Translated: CSVDSGDGQPQHF.

The rearrangement joins TRBV12-3 or TRBV12-4 to TRBJ1-1; D perhaps matches TRBD1 (5 bases). The length of the CDR3 is 13 residues. V lost 6 bases, J lost 1 base, and 9 bases lay in between. CDR3 region: CASSRGGNTEAFF. For the CDR3, the DNA is TGTGCCAGCAGCCGGGGGGGGAACACTGAAGCTTTCTTT.

The rearrangement joins TRBV4-3 to TRBJ2-1; 9 bases map to TRBD1. The CDR3 contains 16 residues. V shed 4 bases, J shed 6 bases, and the junction held 10 bases outside the gene matches. The germline V gene has CDR1 LGHNA and CDR2 YSLEER. DNA for the CDR3: TGCGCCAGCAGCCTCGATTTGGGACAGGGTACCAATGAGCAGTTCTTC. Its protein is CASSLDLGQGTNEQFF.

The genes are TRBV5-6 and TRBJ1-4, with unresolved D. Trimming stripped 1 base from V and 5 bases from J, with 9 bases between. Germline V CDR1 and CDR2: SGHDT, YYEEEE. The CDR3 has 14 amino acids. The CDR3 coding sequence is TGTGCCAGCAGCTTGTTGGGAGAGAATGAAAAACTGTTTTTT. Translation gives CASSLLGENEKLFF.

The chain is built from TRBV5-4 and TRBJ2-7; no definite D call. CDR3 length equals 12 residues. Germline CDR1 reads SGHNT; CDR2 reads YYREEE (reference sequence). Trimming pared 3 bases from V and 2 bases from J, leaving 6 bases between. The CDR3 sequence: CASSYDTYEQYF. The CDR3 coding sequence is TGTGCCAGCAGCTACGACACCTACGAGCAGTACTTC.

This chain joins TRBV10-2 and TRBJ1-1; TRBD1 aligns across 9 bases. The CDR3 is 14 amino acids. J gave up 5 bases and V 6 bases, and 7 bases lay outside the gene matches. Germline V gives CDR1 WSHSY, CDR2 SAAADI. CDR3 sequence: CASRTGTGQTEAFF. CDR3 DNA sequence: TGCGCCAGCAGAACCGGGACAGGGCAGACTGAAGCTTTCTTT.

This sequence joins TRBV5-8 and TRBJ2-1; D may be TRBD2 (5 bases). The germline gives CDR1 SGHTS, CDR2 YDEGEE. V was shortened by 0 bases and J by 15 bases, with 16 bases between the two germline ends. The CDR3 is 13 residues long. The CDR3 DNA is TGTGCCAGCAGCTTGGAGAGCGTGGGAGTCCCGTTCTTC. As protein: CASSLESVGVPFF.

This sequence joins TRBV2 and TRBJ1-1; 7 nucleotides match TRBD1. Germline loops: CDR1 SNHLY, CDR2 FYNNEI. This CDR3 comprises 13 residues. Germline trimming cut 4 bases from V and 2 bases from J; bases unmatched to any gene: 1. The CDR3 spells CASSGDSNTEAFF. The CDR3 bases are TGTGCCAGCAGTGGGGACAGCAACACTGAAGCTTTCTTT.

The rearrangement uses TRBV24-1 and TRBJ2-5, with 10 bases matching TRBD1. Per germline, CDR1 KGHDR and CDR2 SFDVKD. V gave up 1 base and J gave up 5 bases; unmatched junction bases: 6. This CDR3 spans 16 amino acids. The CDR3 region has the DNA TGTGCCACCAGTGATTTAGGGACAGGGGATTCGGAGACCCAGTACTTC. Amino acid sequence: CATSDLGTGDSETQYF.

The J gene is TRBJ1-5, the V gene TRBV7-2; 8 bases are a match to TRBD1. With V trimmed by 5 bases and J by 1 base, 16 bases remained unmatched. The CDR3 is made up of 19 amino acids. The V gene's germline CDR1 is SGHTA and CDR2 FQGNSA. CDR3 region: CASSMDRERGISSNQPQHF. The CDR3 DNA is TGTGCCAGCAGCATGGACAGGGAGCGGGGTATATCAAGCAATCAGCCCCAGCATTTT.

This chain connects TRBV18 to TRBJ2-3; D remains unclear. CDR1 is KGHSH and CDR2 is LQKENI in the germline V gene. This CDR3 is built from 13 residues. V shed 3 bases and J shed 4 bases, with 8 bases lying between them. The CDR3 here is CASSPLLSDTQYF. The DNA for the CDR3 is TGTGCCAGCTCACCGCTATTATCAGATACGCAGTATTTT.

V and J are TRBV28 and TRBJ1-2; 8 bases are a match to TRBD1. After removal of 4 bases from V and 8 bases from J, the junction contained 24 bases not matched to a gene. Looked up from germline, CDR1 is MDHEN and CDR2 is SYDVKM. The CDR3 spans 19 residues. The CDR3: CASSSPVFRGRLIRLGYTF. CDR3 bases: TGTGCCAGCAGTTCCCCCGTGTTCAGGGGGCGCTTAATTCGGCTCGGCTACACCTTC.

The CDR3 is CASSHLGAWWYF. In DNA form, the CDR3 reads TGTGCCAGCAGCCATCTGGGGGCTTGGTGGTACTTC. This rearrangement joins TRBV3-1 (or the pseudogene TRBV3-2) to TRBJ2-7; a weak D match, TRBD1 (6 bases). Trimming cost V 3 bases and J 12 bases, with 15 bases left between them. Germline V CDR1 and CDR2: LGHDT, YNNKEL (reference sequence). The CDR3 is 12 amino acids.

The rearrangement joins TRBV2 to TRBJ1-1; 9 bases are a match to TRBD1. The trim removed 4 bases at V and 5 bases at J, leaving 5 bases unmatched. Germline CDR1 and CDR2: SNHLY and FYNNEI. The CDR3 runs 14 residues. CDR3 sequence: CASSARQGGTEAFF. CDR3 coding DNA: TGTGCCAGCAGTGCTCGACAGGGGGGAACTGAAGCTTTCTTT.

V usage is TRBV7-9 and J usage is TRBJ1-1, with D uncertain. The germline V gene has CDR1 SEHNR and CDR2 FQNEAQ (reference sequence). The CDR3 covers 15 residues. V lost 2 bases and J lost 0, with 10 bases in between. The chain's CDR3 is CASSLSQVMNTEAFF. CDR3 DNA sequence: TGTGCCAGCAGCTTATCTCAGGTGATGAACACTGAAGCTTTCTTT.

The chain carries TRBV10-3 and TRBJ2-7, with TRBD2 identical over 8 bases. From germline, CDR1 is ENHRY and CDR2 SYGVKD. This CDR3 is 15 amino acids long. With 2 bases clipped from V and 3 bases from J, the junction kept 6 bases outside the gene matches. In nucleotides, the CDR3 is TGTGCCATCAGTGAGGCGCTAGCGGGTCACTACGAGCAGTACTTC. Its protein product is CAISEALAGHYEQYF.

The chain has TRBV9 and TRBJ1-3; a weak D match, TRBD1 (5 bases). V was trimmed by 6 bases and J by 0 bases, leaving 16 bases between them. Germline CDR1 is SGDLS and CDR2 is YYNGEE. The CDR3 runs 16 residues. The CDR3 DNA reads as TGTGCCAGCACCGGGGGGGGAACCAACTCTGGAAACACCATATATTTT. It encodes CASTGGGTNSGNTIYF.

The CDR3 loop is CASGETAGELFF. Written as DNA, the CDR3 is TGTGCCAGCGGAGAGACGGCCGGGGAGCTGTTTTTT. The rearrangement uses TRBV6-1 and TRBJ2-2; D is undetermined. The CDR3 spans 12 residues. With 8 bases removed from V and 6 bases from J, the gap between germline ends came to 10 bases. Looked up from germline, CDR1 is MNHNS and CDR2 is SASEGT.

This sequence joins TRBV28 and TRBJ2-1; 8 bases agree with TRBD2. The CDR3 covers 15 residues. Trimming cost V 2 bases and J 4 bases; bases outside gene matches: 4. CDR1 is MDHEN and CDR2 is SYDVKM in the germline V gene. The CDR3 sequence: CASSLPVAGYNEQFF. The CDR3 coding sequence is TGTGCCAGCAGTTTACCGGTAGCGGGGTACAATGAGCAGTTCTTC.